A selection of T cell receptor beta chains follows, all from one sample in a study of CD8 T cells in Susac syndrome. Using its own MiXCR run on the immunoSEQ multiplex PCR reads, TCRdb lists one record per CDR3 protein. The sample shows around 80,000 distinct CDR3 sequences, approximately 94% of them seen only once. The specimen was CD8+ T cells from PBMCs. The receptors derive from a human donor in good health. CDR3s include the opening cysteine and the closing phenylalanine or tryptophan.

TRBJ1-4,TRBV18,CASSPRGATNEKLFF
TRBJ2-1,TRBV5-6,CASVAVAYNEQFF
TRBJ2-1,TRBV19,CASSIQGAVYNEQFF
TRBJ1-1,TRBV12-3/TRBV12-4,CASGPGQAFF
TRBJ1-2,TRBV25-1,CASSELTDYGYTF
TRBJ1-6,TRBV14,CASSQDRKGWGSPLHF
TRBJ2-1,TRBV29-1,CSVVGTSGSTNEQFF
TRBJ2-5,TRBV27,CASSGAGVLWTQYF
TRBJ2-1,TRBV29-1,CSALGISGETYNEQFF
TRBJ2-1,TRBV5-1,CASSFGLASYNEQFF
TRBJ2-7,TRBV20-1,CSARDMQVYEQYF
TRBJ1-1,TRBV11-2,CASSLVLVSEAFF
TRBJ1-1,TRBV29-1,CSVEGRDREGDTEAFF